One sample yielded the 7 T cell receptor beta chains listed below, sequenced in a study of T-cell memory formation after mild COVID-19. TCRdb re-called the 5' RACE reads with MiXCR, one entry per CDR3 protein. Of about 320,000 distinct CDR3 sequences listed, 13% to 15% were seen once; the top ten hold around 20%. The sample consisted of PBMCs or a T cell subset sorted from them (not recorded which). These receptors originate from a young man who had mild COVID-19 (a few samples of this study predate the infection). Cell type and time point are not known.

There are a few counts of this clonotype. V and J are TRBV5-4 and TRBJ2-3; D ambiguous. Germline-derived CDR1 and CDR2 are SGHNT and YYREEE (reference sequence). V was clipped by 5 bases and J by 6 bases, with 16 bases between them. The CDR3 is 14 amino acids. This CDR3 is CASRHERVTDTQYF. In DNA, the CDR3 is TGTGCCAGCAGGCATGAAAGGGTCACGGATACGCAGTATTTT.

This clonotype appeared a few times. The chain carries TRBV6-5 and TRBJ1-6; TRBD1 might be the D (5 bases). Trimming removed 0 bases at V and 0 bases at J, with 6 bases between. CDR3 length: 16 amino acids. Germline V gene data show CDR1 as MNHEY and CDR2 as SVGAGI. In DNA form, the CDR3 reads TGTGCCAGCAGTTACTCAGGGGACTCCTATAATTCACCCCTCCACTTT. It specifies CASSYSGDSYNSPLHF.

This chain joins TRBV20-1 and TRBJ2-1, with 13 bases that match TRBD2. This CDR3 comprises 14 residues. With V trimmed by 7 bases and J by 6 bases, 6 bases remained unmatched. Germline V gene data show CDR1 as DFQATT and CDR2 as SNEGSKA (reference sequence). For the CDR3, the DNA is TGCAGTGTTCCGACTAGCGGGGGGCTCAATGAGCAGTTCTTC. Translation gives CSVPTSGGLNEQFF.

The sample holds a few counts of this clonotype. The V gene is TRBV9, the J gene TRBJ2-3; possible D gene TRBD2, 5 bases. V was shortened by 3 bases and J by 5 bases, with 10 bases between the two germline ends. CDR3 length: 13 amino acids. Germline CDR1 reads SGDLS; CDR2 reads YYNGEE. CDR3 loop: CASSERAGDTQYF. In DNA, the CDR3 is TGTGCCAGCAGCGAGAGGGCGGGAGATACGCAGTATTTT.

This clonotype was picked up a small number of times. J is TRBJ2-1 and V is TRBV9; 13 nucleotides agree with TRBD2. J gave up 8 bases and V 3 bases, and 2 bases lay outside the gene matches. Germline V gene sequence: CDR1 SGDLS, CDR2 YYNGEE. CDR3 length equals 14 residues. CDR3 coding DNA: TGTGCCAGCAGCGCTACTAGCGGGGGGGATGAGCAGTTCTTC. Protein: CASSATSGGDEQFF.

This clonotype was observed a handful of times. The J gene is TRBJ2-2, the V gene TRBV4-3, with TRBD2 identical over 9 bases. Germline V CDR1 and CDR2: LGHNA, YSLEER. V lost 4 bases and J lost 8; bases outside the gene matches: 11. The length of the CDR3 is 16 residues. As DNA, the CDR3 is TGCGCCAGCAGCCGCCTGGCAGCGGGGGGTAATGGGGAGCTGTTTTTT. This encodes CASSRLAAGGNGELFF.

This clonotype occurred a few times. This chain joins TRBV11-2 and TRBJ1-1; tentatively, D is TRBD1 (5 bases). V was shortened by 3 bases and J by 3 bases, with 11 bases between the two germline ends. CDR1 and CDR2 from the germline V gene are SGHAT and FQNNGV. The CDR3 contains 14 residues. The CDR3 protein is CASSFLLGDTEAFF. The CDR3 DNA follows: TGTGCCAGCAGCTTCCTTTTGGGGGACACTGAAGCTTTCTTT.